The sequence of this T cell receptor (beta chain) was determined in a study of monozygotic twins with inflammatory bowel disease. Whole blood that had not undergone T cell sorting provided the isolated total RNA. About this clonotype itself: Its antigen is currently unknown.

One entry per CDR3 protein, without DNA, is what TCRdb gives after re-calling the 5' RACE reads. The sample includes some 440,000 distinct CDR3 sequences. Findings and caveats of the study: No detectable difference in repertoire similarity separated concordant from discordant twins, possibly as a result of limited power. Background noise in patient repertoires may stem from differing immunosuppressive treatments. Versus healthy twins, IBD patients showed fewer clonotypes shared with others, especially with disease activity.

This CDR3 has 15 residues. Germline assignment: CDR1 MNHNS and CDR2 SASEGT. This chain uses TRBV6-1 with TRBJ2-2; with no DNA, the TCRdb D assignment of TRBD2 cannot be verified. Material: blood. The clonotype originates from a human donor with ulcerative colitis or Crohn's disease, or a healthy co-twin of an affected twin (not recorded which). The CDR3 sequence: CASRSPLGDTGELFF.